This T cell receptor beta chain was captured in a study of post-analysis software for immune sequencing data (dated by TCRdb to about 2015). As for the study more broadly: Relapsing-remitting, secondary progressive and progressive-relapsing multiple sclerosis were recorded as disease courses, and subtype annotation was lacking for some patients. Patient repertoires were compared against some twelve previously published healthy control repertoires from donors aged about 6 to 27 years. A subset of samples was prepared in parallel using single-end sample barcoding, then pooled and co-amplified after Illumina adapter ligation.

TCR beta repertoires were profiled from peripheral blood of some 13 young patients with multiple sclerosis to demonstrate the VDJtools post-analysis software. Multiple sclerosis patients were children and adolescents aged roughly 6 to 17 years. Study-wide findings and limitations: The multiple sclerosis patient group was slightly younger than the control group. Significantly lower normalized Chao1 diversity was found in multiple sclerosis patients than in controls, suggesting substantial peripheral T-cell clonal expansion. Significantly higher frequencies in patients than in controls were found for roughly five TRBV segments, including TRBV5-6, TRBV5-1 and TRBV20-1. When samples were clustered directly using the F measure, samples prepared in the same batch co-clustered strongly, which prompted a batch-effect correction.

From a lookup of the germline V gene (reference sequence), CDR1 and CDR2 are LNHNV and YYDKDF. Spanning cysteine to phenylalanine, the CDR3 consists of 19 amino acids. Only the CDR3 DNA is retained, 57 bases long and in frame from the first base. Germline trimming amounts to 4 bases on V and 1 base on J, with 10 as the count of junction bases outside the gene matches. This clonotype was counted many times. The clone's antigen remains unknown. No quality values exist for individual bases; no much larger clone is one base distant. The library relied on PCR. The sequencer listed for this sample is Illumina HiSeq 2500. To reduce PCR and sequencing biases, unique molecular identifiers were built into the TCR beta cDNA libraries. About 500,000 cDNA molecules were obtained for every 1 to 10 million input T cells, so each molecule roughly corresponded to one T cell. Patient libraries were prepared and sequenced with the same protocol used for the earlier healthy control dataset. Within a given batch, samples were prepared together, multiplexed and sequenced on the same HiSeq lane. Under the source paper's analysis protocol: MIGEC handled the raw barcoded reads, throwing out single-read molecular identifier groups before consensus assembly and CDR3 extraction. VDJtools was used for post-analysis of the clonotype tables, with diversity normalized by down-sampling every dataset to the smallest sample size. Repertoire overlap clustering matched CDR3 amino acid but not nucleotide sequences to correct batch-related cross-sample contamination. TCRdb passed the public sequencing reads through fastp at Q25 and MiXCR, retaining productive beta sequences. For every CDR3 protein sequence, its rows merge into one entry that carries the most common genes and DNA. The V and J calls reflect TCRdb's pipeline rather than the authors' work. The sample table shows roughly 200,000 distinct CDR3 sequences, and 25% to 30% are seen once. Around 3.7% of the sample is held by the ten biggest clonotypes.

Sequencing was done on a sample of blood. This receptor chain uses TRBV15 and TRBJ2-1, and 13 bases in between align with TRBD2. The receptor comes from a girl aged 2-17 years with multiple sclerosis. The CDR3 protein is CATSTKGLAGPNSYNEQFF. The DNA reads as follows: TGTGCCACCAGCACAAAGGGACTAGCGGGACCGAATTCCTACAATGAGCAGTTCTTC.